A selection of T cell receptor beta chains follows, all from one sample in a study of graft-versus-host responses after intestinal transplantation. Repertoires were generated with immunoSEQ multiplex PCR, while TCRdb's copy carries only in-frame clones and drops some. Here the sample spans 13,000 to 15,000 clones, about 93% being singletons. Source: PBMCs, taken 9 days after transplant. Receptors originate from a human patient who received an intestinal transplant, so some T cells may come from the graft donor. CDR3s include the opening cysteine and the closing phenylalanine or tryptophan. The order of the fields is CDR3 protein, clone size, V gene. Size tells how often a clone was seen (once, few, many) or the class of an expanded clone, and some rows leave it out.

CASRSSGDSSSYEQYF	-	TRBV28
CASSRGQNYGYTF	-	TRBV7-2
CASSPRRRGLAVGELFF	-	TRBV13
CASSAGGGIEQYF	-	TRBV9
CASSSGTVGAGEQYF	once	TRBV13
CASSPAAGPGYEQYF	-	TRBV7-7
CASSDLGTGEDYGYTF	-	TRBV28
CASSLKYEQYF	-	TRBV7-8
CASSIVAGELFF	-	TRBV19
CASSHLGPPGRADYGYTF	-	TRBV2
CASSLDHWGREGRTNEKLFF	once	TRBV11-2
CAISEVDSLGDEQYF	few	TRBV10-3
CASSLRGTPGVLHNEQFF	-	TRBV5-5
CASSLSLVPLSTDTQYF	-	TRBV27
CASSTTGEQYF	few	TRBV7-6
CASSYSSGTSWPQHF	-	TRBV6-5
CASSEPGTNTEAFF	once	TRBV28
CASSFVPNNWTDSPRSGANVLTF	-	TRBV12-1
CASMGEMMNTEAFF	-	TRBV25-1
CAISDSQGENQPQHF	-	TRBV10-3
CASSPQTSGRYYEQYF	once	TRBV13
CAWSVVPNTIYF	-	TRBV30
CASSQAGGVYNEQFF	-	TRBV4-2
CASSPSGLAGGEQYF	-	TRBV4-1
CAWFGGGLETQYF	-	TRBV30
CASSQERDSYEQYF	-	TRBV4-1
CASMGGPDYEQYF	-	TRBV28
CASSLRWEGETQYF	-	TRBV7-9
CASSREWTTDTQYF	-	TRBV11-3
CASSLALNYGYTF	once	TRBV7-9
CASRRTTYSGNTIYF	-	TRBV6-1
CASSATDGDEQYF	-	TRBV9
CASSSSGTGYNEQFF	-	TRBV7-3